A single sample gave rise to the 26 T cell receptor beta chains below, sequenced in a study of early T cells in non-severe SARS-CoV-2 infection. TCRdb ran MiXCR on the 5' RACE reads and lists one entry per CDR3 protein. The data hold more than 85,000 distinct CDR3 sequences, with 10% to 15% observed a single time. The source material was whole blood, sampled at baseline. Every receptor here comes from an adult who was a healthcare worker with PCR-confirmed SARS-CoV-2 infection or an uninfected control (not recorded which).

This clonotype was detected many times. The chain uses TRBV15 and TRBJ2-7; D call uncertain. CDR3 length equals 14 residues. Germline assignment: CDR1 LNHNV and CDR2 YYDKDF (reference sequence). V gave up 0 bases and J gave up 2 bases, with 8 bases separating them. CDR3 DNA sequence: TGTGCCACCAGCAGAGATTTCGGCCCCTACGAGCAGTACTTC. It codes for CATSRDFGPYEQYF.

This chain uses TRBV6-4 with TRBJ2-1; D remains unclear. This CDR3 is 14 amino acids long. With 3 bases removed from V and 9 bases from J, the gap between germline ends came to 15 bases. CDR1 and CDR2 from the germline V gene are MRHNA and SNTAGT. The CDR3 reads CASSEWALGGEQFF. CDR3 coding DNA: TGTGCCAGCAGTGAGTGGGCTCTAGGCGGTGAGCAGTTCTTC.

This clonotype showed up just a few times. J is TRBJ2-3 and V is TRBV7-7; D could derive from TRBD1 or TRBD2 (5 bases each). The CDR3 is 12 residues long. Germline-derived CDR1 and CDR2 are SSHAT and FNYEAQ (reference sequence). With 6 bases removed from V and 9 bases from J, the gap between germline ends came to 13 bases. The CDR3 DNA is TGTGCCAGCAGTAATCCTGGGGACACGCAGTATTTT. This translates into CASSNPGDTQYF.

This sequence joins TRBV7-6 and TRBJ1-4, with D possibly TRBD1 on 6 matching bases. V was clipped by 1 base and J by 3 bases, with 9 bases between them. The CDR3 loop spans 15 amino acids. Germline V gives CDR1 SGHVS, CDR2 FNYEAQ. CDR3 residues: CASSLGTEANEKLFF. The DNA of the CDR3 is TGTGCCAGCAGCTTAGGGACAGAAGCTAATGAAAAACTGTTTTTT.

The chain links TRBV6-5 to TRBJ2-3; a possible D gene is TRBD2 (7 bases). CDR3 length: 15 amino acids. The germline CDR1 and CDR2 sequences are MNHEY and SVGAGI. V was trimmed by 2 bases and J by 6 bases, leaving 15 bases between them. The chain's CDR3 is CASSYGGGLGDTQYF. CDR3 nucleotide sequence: TGTGCCAGCAGTTACGGCGGGGGCCTGGGGGATACGCAGTATTTT.

DNA for the CDR3: TGCAGTGCTAGGTCTCAGACAGCAAAAGCTTTCTTT. This encodes CSARSQTAKAFF. This chain connects TRBV20-1 to TRBJ1-1; TRBD1 might be the D (5 bases). The germline gives CDR1 DFQATT, CDR2 SNEGSKA (reference sequence). The V end was cut by 3 bases, the J end by 9 bases, with 14 bases between. The CDR3 is 12 residues long.

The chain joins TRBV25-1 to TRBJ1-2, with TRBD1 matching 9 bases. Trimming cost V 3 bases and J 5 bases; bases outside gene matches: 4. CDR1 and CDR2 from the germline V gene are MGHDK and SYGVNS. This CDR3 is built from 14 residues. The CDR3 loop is CASSDSGQGYGYTF. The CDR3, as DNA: TGTGCCAGCAGTGACTCCGGACAGGGGTATGGCTACACCTTC.

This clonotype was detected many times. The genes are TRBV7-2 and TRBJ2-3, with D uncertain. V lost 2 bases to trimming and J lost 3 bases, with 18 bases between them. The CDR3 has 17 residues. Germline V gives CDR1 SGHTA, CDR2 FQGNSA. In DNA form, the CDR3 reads TGTGCCAGCAGCTTAATGTCTTTGGGCCAGCTGACAGATACGCAGTATTTT. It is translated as CASSLMSLGQLTDTQYF.

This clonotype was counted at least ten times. The CDR3: CASSLLGYNEQFF. The CDR3 nucleotides read TGTGCCAGCAGCTTATTAGGGTACAATGAGCAGTTCTTC. The V call is TRBV11-3, the J call TRBJ2-1, with unresolved D. This CDR3 comprises 13 residues. The V end was cut by 2 bases, the J end by 4 bases, with 6 bases between. Germline assignment: CDR1 SGHNT and CDR2 YENEEA.

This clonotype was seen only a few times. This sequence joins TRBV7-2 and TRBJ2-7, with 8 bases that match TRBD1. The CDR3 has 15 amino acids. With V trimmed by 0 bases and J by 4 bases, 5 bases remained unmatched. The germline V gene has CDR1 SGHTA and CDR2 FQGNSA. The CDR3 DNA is TGTGCCAGCAGCTTAGCGGGGGGACAGGTTTACGAGCAGTACTTC. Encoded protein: CASSLAGGQVYEQYF.

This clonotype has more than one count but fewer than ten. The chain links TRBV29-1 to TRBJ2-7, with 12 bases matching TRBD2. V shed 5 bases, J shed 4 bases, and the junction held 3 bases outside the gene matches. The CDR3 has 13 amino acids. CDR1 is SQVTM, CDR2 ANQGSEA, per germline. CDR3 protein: CSVRTSGKYEQYF. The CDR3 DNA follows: TGCAGCGTTCGGACTAGCGGGAAGTACGAGCAGTACTTC.

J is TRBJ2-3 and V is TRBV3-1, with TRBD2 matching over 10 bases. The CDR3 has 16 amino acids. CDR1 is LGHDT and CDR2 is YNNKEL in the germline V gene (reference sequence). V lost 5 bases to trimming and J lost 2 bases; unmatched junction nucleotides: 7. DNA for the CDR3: TGTGCCAGCAGCTATCTAGCGGGGGTGATCACAGATACGCAGTATTTT. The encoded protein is CASSYLAGVITDTQYF.

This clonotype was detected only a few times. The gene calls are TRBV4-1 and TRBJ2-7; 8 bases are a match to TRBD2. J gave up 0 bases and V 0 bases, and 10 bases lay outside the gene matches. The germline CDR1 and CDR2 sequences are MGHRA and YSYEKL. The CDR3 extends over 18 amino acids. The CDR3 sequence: CASSQEGLAGYFSYEQYF. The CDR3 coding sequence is TGCGCCAGCAGCCAAGAGGGGCTAGCGGGTTATTTCTCCTACGAGCAGTACTTC.

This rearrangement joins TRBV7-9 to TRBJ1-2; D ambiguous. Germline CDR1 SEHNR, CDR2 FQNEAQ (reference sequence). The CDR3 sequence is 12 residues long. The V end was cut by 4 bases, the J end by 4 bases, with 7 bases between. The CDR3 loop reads CASSSSFYGYTF. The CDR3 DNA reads TGTGCCAGCAGCTCCAGTTTCTATGGCTACACCTTC.

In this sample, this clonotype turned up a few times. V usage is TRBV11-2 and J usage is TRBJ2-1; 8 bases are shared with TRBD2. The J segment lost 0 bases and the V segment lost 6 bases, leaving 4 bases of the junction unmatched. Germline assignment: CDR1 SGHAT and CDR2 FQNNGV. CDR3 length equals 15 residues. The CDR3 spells CASRVGTSSYNEQFF. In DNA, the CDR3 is TGTGCCAGCAGAGTCGGGACTAGCTCCTACAATGAGCAGTTCTTC.

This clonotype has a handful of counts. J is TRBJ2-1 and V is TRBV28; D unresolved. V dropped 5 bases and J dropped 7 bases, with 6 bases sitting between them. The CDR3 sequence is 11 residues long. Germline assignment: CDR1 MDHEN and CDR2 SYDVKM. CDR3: CASSEWNEQFF. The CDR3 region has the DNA TGTGCCAGCAGTGAGTGGAATGAGCAGTTCTTC.

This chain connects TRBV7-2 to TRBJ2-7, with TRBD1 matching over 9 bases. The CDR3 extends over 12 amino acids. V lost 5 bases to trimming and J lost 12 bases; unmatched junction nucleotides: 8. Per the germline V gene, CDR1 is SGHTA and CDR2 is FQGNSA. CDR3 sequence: CASSPGQGRLYF. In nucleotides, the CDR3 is TGTGCCAGCAGCCCTGGACAGGGGCGCCTGTACTTC.

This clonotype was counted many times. The DNA for the CDR3 is TGTGCCAGCAGTTTAATAGGAGACACTGAAGCTTTCTTT. Translated, it gives CASSLIGDTEAFF. The chain recombines TRBV12-3 or TRBV12-4 with TRBJ1-1; D remains unclear. This CDR3 has 13 amino acids. V lost 2 bases to trimming and J lost 3 bases, with 7 bases between them.

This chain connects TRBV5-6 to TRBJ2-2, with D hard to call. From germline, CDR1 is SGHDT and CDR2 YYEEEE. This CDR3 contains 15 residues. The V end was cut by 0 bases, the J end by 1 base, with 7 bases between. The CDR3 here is CASSLGSRNTGELFF. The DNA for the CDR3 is TGTGCCAGCAGCTTGGGAAGCAGGAACACCGGGGAGCTGTTTTTT. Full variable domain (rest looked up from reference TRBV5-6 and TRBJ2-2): DAGVTQSPTHLIKTRGQQVTLRCSPKSGHDTVSWYQQALGQGPQFIFQYYEEEERQRGNFPDRFSGHQFPNYSSELNVNALLLGDSALYLCASSLGSRNTGELFFGEGSRLTVL.

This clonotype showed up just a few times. The DNA for the CDR3 is TGTGCCAGCAGTGAAAGGTTCCTTCCCGGGACAGAAAAACTGTTTTTT. Translation: CASSERFLPGTEKLFF. The chain combines TRBV6-1 with TRBJ1-4, with a tentative D call TRBD1 (6 bases). CDR3 length equals 16 residues. Between the trimmed V and J ends, which lost 2 bases and 8 bases, there was a span of 18 bases. Germline V gene lookup returns CDR1 MNHNS and CDR2 SASEGT.

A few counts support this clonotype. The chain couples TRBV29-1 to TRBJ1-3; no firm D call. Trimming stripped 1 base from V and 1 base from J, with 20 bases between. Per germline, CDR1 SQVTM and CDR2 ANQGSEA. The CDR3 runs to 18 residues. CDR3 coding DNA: TGCAGCGTTGAAGCCCGGCGGGGAAGCTGGGTATCTGGAAACACCATATATTTT. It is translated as CSVEARRGSWVSGNTIYF. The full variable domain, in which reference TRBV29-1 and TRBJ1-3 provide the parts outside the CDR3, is SAVISQKPSRDICQRGTSLTIQCQVDSQVTMMFWYRQQPGQSLTLIATANQGSEATYESGFVIDKFPISRPNLTFSTLTVSNMSPEDSSIYLCSVEARRGSWVSGNTIYFGEGSWLTVV.

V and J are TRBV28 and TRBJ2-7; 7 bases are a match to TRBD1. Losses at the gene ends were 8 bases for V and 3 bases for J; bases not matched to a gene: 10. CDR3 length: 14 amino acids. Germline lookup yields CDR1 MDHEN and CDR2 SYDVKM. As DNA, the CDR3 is TGTGCCAGCCGCCGACAGGGCCTAGGCTACGAGCAGTACTTC. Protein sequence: CASRRQGLGYEQYF.

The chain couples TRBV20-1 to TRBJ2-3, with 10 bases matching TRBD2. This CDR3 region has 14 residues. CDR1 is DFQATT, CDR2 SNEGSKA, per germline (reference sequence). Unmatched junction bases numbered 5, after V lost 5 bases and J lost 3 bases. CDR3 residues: CSASLAGTTDTQYF. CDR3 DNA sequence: TGCAGTGCTTCACTAGCGGGGACGACAGATACGCAGTATTTT.

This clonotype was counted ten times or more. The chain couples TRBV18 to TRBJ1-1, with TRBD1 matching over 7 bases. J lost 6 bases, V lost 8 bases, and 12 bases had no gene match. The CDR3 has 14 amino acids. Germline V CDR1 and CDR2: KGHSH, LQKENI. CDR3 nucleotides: TGTGCCAGCGCGGAACAGGGTAGGGGGCCTGAAGCTTTCTTT. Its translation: CASAEQGRGPEAFF.

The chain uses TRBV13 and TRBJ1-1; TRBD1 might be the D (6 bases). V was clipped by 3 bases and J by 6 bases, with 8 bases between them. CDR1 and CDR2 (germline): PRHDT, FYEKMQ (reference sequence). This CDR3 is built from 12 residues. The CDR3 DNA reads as TGTGCCAGCAGCTTCAGGGGCGCTGAAGCTTTCTTT. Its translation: CASSFRGAEAFF.

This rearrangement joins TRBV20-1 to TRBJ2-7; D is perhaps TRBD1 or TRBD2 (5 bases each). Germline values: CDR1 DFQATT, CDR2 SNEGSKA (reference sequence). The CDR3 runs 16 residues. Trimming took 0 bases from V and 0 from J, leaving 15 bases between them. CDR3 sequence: CSARDYGTGPSYEQYF. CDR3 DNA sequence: TGCAGTGCTAGAGATTACGGGACGGGGCCCTCCTACGAGCAGTACTTC.